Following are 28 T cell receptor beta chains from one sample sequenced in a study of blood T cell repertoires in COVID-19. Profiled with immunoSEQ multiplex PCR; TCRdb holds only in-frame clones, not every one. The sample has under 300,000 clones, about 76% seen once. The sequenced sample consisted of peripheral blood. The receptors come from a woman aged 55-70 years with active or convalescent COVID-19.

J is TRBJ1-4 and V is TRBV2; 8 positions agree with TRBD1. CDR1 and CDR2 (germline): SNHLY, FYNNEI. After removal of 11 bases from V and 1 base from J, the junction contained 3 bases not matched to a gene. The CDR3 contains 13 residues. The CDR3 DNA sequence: TGTGCCGGTGGGACAGGAACTAATGAAAAACTGTTTTTT. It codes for CAGGTGTNEKLFF.

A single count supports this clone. The CDR3 DNA sequence: TGCAGCGCCCGGGACACCAACTATGGCTACACCTTC. Its translation: CSARDTNYGYTF. The rearrangement links TRBV29-1 to TRBJ1-2; a weak D match, TRBD1 (6 bases). Germline CDR1 reads SQVTM; CDR2 reads ANQGSEA. Between the trimmed V and J ends, which lost 7 bases and 2 bases, there was a span of 11 bases. This CDR3 has 12 amino acids. Full variable domain (rest looked up from reference TRBV29-1 and TRBJ1-2): SAVISQKPSRDICQRGTSLTIQCQVDSQVTMMFWYRQQPGQSLTLIATANQGSEATYESGFVIDKFPISRPNLTFSTLTVSNMSPEDSSIYLCSARDTNYGYTFGSGTRLTVV.

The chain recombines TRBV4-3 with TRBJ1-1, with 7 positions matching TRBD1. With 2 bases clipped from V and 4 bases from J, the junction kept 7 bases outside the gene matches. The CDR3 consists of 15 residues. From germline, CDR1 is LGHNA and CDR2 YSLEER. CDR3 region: CASSQRSAGGTEAFF. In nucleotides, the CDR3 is TGCGCCAGCAGCCAAAGGTCCGCAGGGGGCACTGAAGCTTTCTTT.

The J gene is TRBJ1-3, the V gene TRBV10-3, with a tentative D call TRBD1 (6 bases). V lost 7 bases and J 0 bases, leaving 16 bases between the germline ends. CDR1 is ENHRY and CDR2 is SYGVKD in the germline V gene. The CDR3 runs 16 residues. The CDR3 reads CAITGDRPSSGNTIYF. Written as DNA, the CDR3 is TGTGCCATCACCGGAGACAGGCCGAGCTCTGGAAACACCATATATTTT.

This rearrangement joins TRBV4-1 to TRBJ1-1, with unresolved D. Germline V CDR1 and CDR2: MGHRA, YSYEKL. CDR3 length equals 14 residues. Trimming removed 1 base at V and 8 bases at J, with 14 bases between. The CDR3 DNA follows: TGCGCCAGCAGCCAAGGAAGAATCCCAGGAGAAGCTTTCTTT. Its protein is CASSQGRIPGEAFF.

This CDR3 is CASSSNTGYGEKLFF. CDR3 DNA: TGTGCCAGCAGCTCAAACACAGGGTACGGTGAAAAACTGTTTTTT. This sequence joins TRBV9 and TRBJ1-4; D may be TRBD1 (6 bases). Germline V gene sequence: CDR1 SGDLS, CDR2 YYNGEE. Trimming cost V 4 bases and J 7 bases, with 17 bases left between them. This CDR3 has 15 residues.

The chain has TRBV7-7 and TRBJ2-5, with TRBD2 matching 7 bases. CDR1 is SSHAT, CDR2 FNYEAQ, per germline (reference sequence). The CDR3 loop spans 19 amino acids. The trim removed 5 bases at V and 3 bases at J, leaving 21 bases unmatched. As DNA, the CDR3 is TGTGCCAGCAGCCCAGAACCAACCCGACAGCGGGGAGGCGAAGAGACCCAGTACTTC. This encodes CASSPEPTRQRGGEETQYF.

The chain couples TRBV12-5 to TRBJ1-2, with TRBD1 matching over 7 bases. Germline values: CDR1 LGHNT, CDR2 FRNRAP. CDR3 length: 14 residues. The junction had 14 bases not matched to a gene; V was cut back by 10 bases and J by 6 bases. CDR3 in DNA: TGTGCTACCCAGGGGAAACAGGGGCGGGATGGCTACACCTTC. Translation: CATQGKQGRDGYTF.

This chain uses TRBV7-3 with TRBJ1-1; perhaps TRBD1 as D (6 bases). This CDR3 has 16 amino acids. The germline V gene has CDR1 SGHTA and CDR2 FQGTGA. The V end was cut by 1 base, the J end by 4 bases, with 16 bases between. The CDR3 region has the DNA TGTGCCAGCAGCTTAATGGGCACAGGGTGGGCCACTGAAGCTTTCTTT. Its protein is CASSLMGTGWATEAFF.

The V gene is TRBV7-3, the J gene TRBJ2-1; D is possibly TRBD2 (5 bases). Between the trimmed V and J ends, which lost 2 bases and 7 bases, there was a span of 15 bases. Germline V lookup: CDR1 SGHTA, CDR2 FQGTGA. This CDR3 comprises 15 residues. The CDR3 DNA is TGTGCCAGCAGCTTAGCGAGGGCAACGAGGAATGAGCAGTTCTTC. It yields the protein CASSLARATRNEQFF.

In nucleotides, the CDR3 is TGTGCCAGCAGTGAAGTAGGACAGGGGATCGACGAGCAGTACTTC. It encodes CASSEVGQGIDEQYF. This sequence joins TRBV2 and TRBJ2-7; 9 positions agree with TRBD1. Germline trimming cut 1 base from V and 5 bases from J; bases unmatched to any gene: 6. The CDR3 contains 15 residues. CDR1 is SNHLY, CDR2 FYNNEI, per germline. The full variable domain, completed using reference TRBV2 and TRBJ2-7, is EPEVTQTPSHQVTQMGQEVILRCVPISNHLYFYWYRQILGQKVEFLVSFYNNEISEKSEIFDDQFSVERPDGSNFTLKIRSTKLEDSAMYFCASSEVGQGIDEQYFGPGTRLTVT.

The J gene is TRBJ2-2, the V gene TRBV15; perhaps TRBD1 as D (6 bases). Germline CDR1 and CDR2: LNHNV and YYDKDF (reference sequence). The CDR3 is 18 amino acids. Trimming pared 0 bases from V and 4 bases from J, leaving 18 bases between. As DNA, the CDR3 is TGTGCCACCAGCAGAGATGATGCGACGACAGGCCCCACCGGGGAGCTGTTTTTT. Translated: CATSRDDATTGPTGELFF.

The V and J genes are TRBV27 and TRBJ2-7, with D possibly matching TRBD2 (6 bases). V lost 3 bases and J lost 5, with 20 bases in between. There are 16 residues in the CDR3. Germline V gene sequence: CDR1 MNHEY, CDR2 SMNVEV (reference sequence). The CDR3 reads CASSFYPFFWGDEQYF. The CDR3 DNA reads TGTGCCAGCAGTTTCTACCCCTTTTTTTGGGGGGACGAGCAGTACTTC.

The CDR3 sequence: CASSLETVRNSEAFF. The CDR3 DNA reads TGTGCCAGCAGCTTAGAAACAGTTCGAAACTCTGAAGCTTTCTTT. The J gene is TRBJ1-1, the V gene TRBV7-9; D gene unclear. CDR1 SEHNR and CDR2 FQNEAQ come from the germline V gene (reference sequence). CDR3 length: 15 residues. Deletions cut 1 base from V and 6 bases from J, with 15 bases between.

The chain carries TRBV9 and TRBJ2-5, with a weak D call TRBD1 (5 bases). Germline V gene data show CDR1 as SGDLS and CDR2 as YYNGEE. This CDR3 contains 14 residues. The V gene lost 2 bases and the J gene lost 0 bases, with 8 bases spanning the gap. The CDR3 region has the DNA TGTGCCAGCAGCGTTCAGGGTAACCAAGAGACCCAGTACTTC. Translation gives CASSVQGNQETQYF. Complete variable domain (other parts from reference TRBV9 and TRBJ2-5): DSGVTQTPKHLITATGQRVTLRCSPRSGDLSVYWYQQSLDQGLQFLIQYYNGEERAKGNILERFSAQQFPDLHSELNLSSLELGDSALYFCASSVQGNQETQYFGPGTRLLVL.

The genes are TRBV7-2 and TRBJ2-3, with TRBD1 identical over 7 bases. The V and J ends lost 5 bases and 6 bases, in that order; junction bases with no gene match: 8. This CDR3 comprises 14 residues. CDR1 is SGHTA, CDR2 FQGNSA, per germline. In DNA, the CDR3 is TGTGCCAGCAGCCCGGGACAGACAGCGGATACGCAGTATTTT. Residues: CASSPGQTADTQYF.

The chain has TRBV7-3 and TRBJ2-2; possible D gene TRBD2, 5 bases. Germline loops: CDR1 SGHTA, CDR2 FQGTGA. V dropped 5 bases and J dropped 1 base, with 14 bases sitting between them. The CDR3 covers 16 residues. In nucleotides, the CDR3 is TGTGCCAGCAGCCGCACCGGGGTGGGGAACACCGGGGAGCTGTTTTTT. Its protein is CASSRTGVGNTGELFF.

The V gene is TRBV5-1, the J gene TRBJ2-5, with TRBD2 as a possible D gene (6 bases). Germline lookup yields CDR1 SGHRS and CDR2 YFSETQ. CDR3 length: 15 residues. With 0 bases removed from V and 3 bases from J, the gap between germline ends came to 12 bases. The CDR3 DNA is TGCGCCAGCAGCTTGGTAGGAGGGACCGAAGAGACCCAGTACTTC. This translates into CASSLVGGTEETQYF.

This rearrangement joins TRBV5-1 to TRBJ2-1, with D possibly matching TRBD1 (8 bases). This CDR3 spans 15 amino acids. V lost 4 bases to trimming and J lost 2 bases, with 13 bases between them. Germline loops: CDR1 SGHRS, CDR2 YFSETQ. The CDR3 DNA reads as TGCGCCAGCAGCGCACAGGGGGGGGCCTACAATGAGCAGTTCTTC. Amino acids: CASSAQGGAYNEQFF.

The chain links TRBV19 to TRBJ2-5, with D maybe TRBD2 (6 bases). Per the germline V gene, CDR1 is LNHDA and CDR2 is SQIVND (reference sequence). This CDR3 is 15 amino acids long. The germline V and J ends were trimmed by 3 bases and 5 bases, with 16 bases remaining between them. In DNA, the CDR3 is TGTGCCAGTAGTATTCCGGGACGTCGGGAGGAGACCCAGTACTTC. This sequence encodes CASSIPGRREETQYF.

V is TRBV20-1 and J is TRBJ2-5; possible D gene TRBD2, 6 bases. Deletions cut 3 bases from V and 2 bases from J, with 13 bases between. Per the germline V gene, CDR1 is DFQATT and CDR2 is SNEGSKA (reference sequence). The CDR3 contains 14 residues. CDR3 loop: CSASATGTQETQYF. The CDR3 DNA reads TGCAGTGCTAGTGCTACCGGGACTCAAGAGACCCAGTACTTC.

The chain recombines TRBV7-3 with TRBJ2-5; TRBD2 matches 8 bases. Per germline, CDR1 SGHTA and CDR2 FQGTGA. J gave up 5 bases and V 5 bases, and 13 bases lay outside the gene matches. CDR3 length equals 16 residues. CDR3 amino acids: CASSPQPGGGLETQYF. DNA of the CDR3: TGTGCCAGCAGCCCTCAGCCCGGGGGGGGCCTGGAGACCCAGTACTTC. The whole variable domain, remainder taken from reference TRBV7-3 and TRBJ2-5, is GAGVSQTPSNKVTEKGKYVELRCDPISGHTALYWYRQSLGQGPEFLIYFQGTGAADDSGLPNDRFFAVRPEGSVSTLKIQRTERGDSAVYLCASSPQPGGGLETQYFGPGTRLLVL.

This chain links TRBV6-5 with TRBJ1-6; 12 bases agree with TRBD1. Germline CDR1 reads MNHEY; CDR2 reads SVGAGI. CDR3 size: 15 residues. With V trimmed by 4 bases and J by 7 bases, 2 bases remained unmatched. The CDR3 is CASSWGQGANSPLHF. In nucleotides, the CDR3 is TGTGCCAGCAGTTGGGGACAGGGGGCAAATTCACCCCTCCACTTT.

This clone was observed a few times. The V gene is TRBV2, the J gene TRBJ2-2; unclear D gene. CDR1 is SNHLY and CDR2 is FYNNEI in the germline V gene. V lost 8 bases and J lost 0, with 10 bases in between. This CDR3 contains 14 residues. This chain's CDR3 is CASWAASNTGELFF. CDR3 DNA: TGTGCCAGCTGGGCAGCTTCGAACACCGGGGAGCTGTTTTTT.

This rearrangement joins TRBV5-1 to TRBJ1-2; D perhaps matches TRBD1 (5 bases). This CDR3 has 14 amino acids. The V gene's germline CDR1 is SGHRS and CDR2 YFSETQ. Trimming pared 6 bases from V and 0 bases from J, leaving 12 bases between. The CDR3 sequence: CASKSPGTNYGYTF. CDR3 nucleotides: TGCGCCAGCAAGTCCCCAGGGACTAACTATGGCTACACCTTC.

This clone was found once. CDR3 sequence reads: CASSHLIRAPSRAYEQYF. CDR3 sequence (DNA): TGTGCCAGCAGCCATTTAATCCGTGCCCCGAGTCGCGCCTACGAGCAGTACTTC. This chain joins TRBV7-9 and TRBJ2-7, with D uncertain. Germline lookup yields CDR1 SEHNR and CDR2 FQNEAQ (reference sequence). V lost 5 bases to trimming and J lost 2 bases, with 25 bases between them. This CDR3 is 18 amino acids long.

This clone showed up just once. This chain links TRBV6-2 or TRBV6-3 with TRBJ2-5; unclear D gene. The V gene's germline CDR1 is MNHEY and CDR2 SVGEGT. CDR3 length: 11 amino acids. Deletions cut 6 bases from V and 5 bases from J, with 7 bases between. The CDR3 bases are TGTGCCAGCAGCCCCAGGGAGACCCAGTACTTC. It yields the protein CASSPRETQYF.

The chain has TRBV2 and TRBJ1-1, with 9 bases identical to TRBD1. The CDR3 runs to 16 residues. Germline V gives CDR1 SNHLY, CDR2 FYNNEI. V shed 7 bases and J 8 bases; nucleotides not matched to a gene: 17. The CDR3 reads CASTTSITGGAKEAFF. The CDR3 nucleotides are TGTGCCAGCACCACCAGTATAACAGGGGGCGCGAAAGAAGCTTTCTTT.